These 14 T cell receptor beta chains were sequenced from one sample in a study of PD-1 blockade in classical Hodgkin lymphoma. Time point defined: newly diagnosed, previously untreated cHL patient sample. Here immunoSEQ multiplex PCR was the method, and the copy in TCRdb shows in-frame clones only, minus some. Of around 30,000 clones detected, just over 90% appear once; the ten largest clones hold under 4%. Sequencing used peripheral blood mononuclear cells (PBMCs). These receptors all stem from a human donor with classical Hodgkin lymphoma.

The J gene is TRBJ2-7, the V gene TRBV5-1, with TRBD2 identical over 10 bases. The CDR3 runs 15 residues. The V and J ends lost 8 bases and 2 bases, in that order; junction bases with no gene match: 10. Looked up from germline, CDR1 is SGHRS and CDR2 is YFSETQ. This CDR3 reads CASGLGLAVTYEQYF. As DNA, the CDR3 is TGCGCCAGTGGGTTAGGACTAGCGGTTACCTACGAGCAGTACTTC. Complete variable domain (other parts from reference TRBV5-1 and TRBJ2-7): KAGVTQTPRYLIKTRGQQVTLSCSPISGHRSVSWYQQTPGQGLQFLFEYFSETQRNKGNFPGRFSGRQFSNSRSEMNVSTLELGDSALYLCASGLGLAVTYEQYFGPGTRLTVT.

The chain uses TRBV6-5 and TRBJ1-2; D call uncertain. The CDR3 runs 14 residues. V lost 3 bases and J 4 bases, leaving 12 bases between the germline ends. Germline V CDR1 and CDR2: MNHEY, SVGAGI. The CDR3 is CASSYQADGYGYTF. The CDR3 nucleotides are TGTGCCAGCAGTTATCAAGCGGACGGCTATGGCTACACCTTC.

The chain uses TRBV19 and TRBJ2-5; D is possibly TRBD1 (5 bases). CDR3 size: 13 residues. Germline CDR1 LNHDA, CDR2 SQIVND (reference sequence). The V gene lost 7 bases and the J gene lost 5 bases, with 14 bases spanning the gap. The CDR3 here is CASTQGAGETQYF. CDR3 sequence (DNA): TGTGCCAGTACCCAAGGGGCCGGGGAGACCCAGTACTTC.

The chain couples TRBV6-1 to TRBJ2-7; 10 bases line up with TRBD1. After removal of 3 bases from V and 3 bases from J, the junction contained 8 bases not matched to a gene. Germline loops: CDR1 MNHNS, CDR2 SASEGT. This CDR3 comprises 16 residues. The CDR3 coding sequence is TGTGCCAGCAGTGACCCCGGGACAGGGGTCTTCTACGAGCAGTACTTC. Translation gives CASSDPGTGVFYEQYF.

This chain joins TRBV6-6 and TRBJ2-1; a weak D match, TRBD1 (5 bases). The CDR3 is 14 amino acids. Germline V CDR1 and CDR2: MNHNY, SVGAGI (reference sequence). The V end was cut by 9 bases, the J end by 4 bases, with 16 bases between. The CDR3 DNA sequence: TGTGCCAGTACAGGCCCCCCAGAGTACAATGAGCAGTTCTTC. This codes for CASTGPPEYNEQFF.

The rearrangement joins TRBV10-3 to TRBJ2-3; perhaps D is TRBD1 or TRBD2 (5 bases each). This CDR3 is built from 15 residues. Per the germline V gene, CDR1 is ENHRY and CDR2 is SYGVKD. Trimming removed 5 bases from V and 6 bases from J, with 18 bases in between. The CDR3 protein is CAISLGTPPFDTQYF. In DNA, the CDR3 is TGTGCCATCAGTCTTGGGACCCCACCGTTTGATACGCAGTATTTT.

The V call is TRBV6-6, the J call TRBJ1-3; D perhaps matches TRBD1 (6 bases). Germline V gene sequence: CDR1 MNHNY, CDR2 SVGAGI (reference sequence). Trimming cost V 6 bases and J 4 bases, with 16 bases left between them. The CDR3 loop spans 15 amino acids. CDR3 loop: CASRNGGGSGNTIYF. CDR3 DNA sequence: TGTGCCAGCAGGAACGGCGGGGGCTCGGGAAACACCATATATTTT.

This clone is classed as medium-sized (0.01 to 0.1%). The chain is built from TRBV2 and TRBJ1-1; 10 positions match TRBD1. Germline trimming cut 6 bases from V and 5 bases from J; bases unmatched to any gene: 9. This CDR3 is 15 amino acids long. The germline V gene encodes CDR1 SNHLY and CDR2 FYNNEI. The CDR3 is CASSLEGQGRTEAFF. CDR3 coding DNA: TGTGCCAGCAGCCTCGAGGGACAGGGGAGAACTGAAGCTTTCTTT.

The rearrangement links TRBV19 to TRBJ2-1, with 12 bases that match TRBD2. Germline V CDR1 and CDR2: LNHDA, SQIVND (reference sequence). Germline trimming cut 6 bases from V and 5 bases from J; bases unmatched to any gene: 5. The CDR3 is 15 residues long. CDR3 sequence: CASRELAGGHNEQFF. The CDR3 bases are TGTGCCAGTAGAGAACTAGCGGGAGGTCACAATGAGCAGTTCTTC. The full variable domain, completed using reference TRBV19 and TRBJ2-1, is DGGITQSPKYLFRKEGQNVTLSCEQNLNHDAMYWYRQDPGQGLRLIYYSQIVNDFQKGDIAEGYSVSREKKESFPLTVTSAQKNPTAFYLCASRELAGGHNEQFFGPGTRLTVL.

This clone was seen just once. This chain links TRBV6-5 with TRBJ1-5, with D unresolved. The CDR3 spans 15 residues. V was cut by 5 bases and J by 3 bases, with 14 bases left in between. The germline gives CDR1 MNHEY, CDR2 SVGAGI. CDR3 sequence reads: CASSPTWGSNQPQHF. CDR3 DNA: TGTGCCAGCAGTCCCACATGGGGTTCCAATCAGCCCCAGCATTTT.

The chain uses TRBV5-1 and TRBJ2-3; D not certain. The germline gives CDR1 SGHRS, CDR2 YFSETQ. Trimming shortened V by 7 bases and J by 1 base, and 10 bases separated the two germline ends. The CDR3 is 13 amino acids. As DNA, the CDR3 is TGCGCCAGCTACAGACCAGGCACAGATACGCAGTATTTT. Its translation: CASYRPGTDTQYF.

The chain couples TRBV7-9 to TRBJ1-1; D unresolved. From germline, CDR1 is SEHNR and CDR2 FQNEAQ (reference sequence). The CDR3 length is 11 residues. V was trimmed by 6 bases and J by 0 bases, leaving 2 bases between them. The DNA of the CDR3 is TGTGCCAGCAGACTGAACACTGAAGCTTTCTTT. It encodes CASRLNTEAFF.

The chain recombines TRBV18 with TRBJ2-6, with D uncertain. Trimming removed 10 bases from V and 4 bases from J, with 11 bases in between. In germline, CDR1 is KGHSH, CDR2 LQKENI. This CDR3 contains 13 residues. This CDR3 is CATTRVGANVLTF. The CDR3 DNA reads TGTGCCACCACCCGTGTGGGGGCCAACGTCCTGACTTTC.

The chain recombines TRBV27 with TRBJ2-2; D not certain. CDR1 and CDR2 (germline): MNHEY, SMNVEV (reference sequence). The CDR3 is 12 amino acids. The V gene lost 4 bases and the J gene lost 5 bases, with 5 bases spanning the gap. The CDR3 reads CASSSITGELFF. In DNA form, the CDR3 reads TGTGCCAGCAGTTCCATTACCGGGGAGCTGTTTTTT.